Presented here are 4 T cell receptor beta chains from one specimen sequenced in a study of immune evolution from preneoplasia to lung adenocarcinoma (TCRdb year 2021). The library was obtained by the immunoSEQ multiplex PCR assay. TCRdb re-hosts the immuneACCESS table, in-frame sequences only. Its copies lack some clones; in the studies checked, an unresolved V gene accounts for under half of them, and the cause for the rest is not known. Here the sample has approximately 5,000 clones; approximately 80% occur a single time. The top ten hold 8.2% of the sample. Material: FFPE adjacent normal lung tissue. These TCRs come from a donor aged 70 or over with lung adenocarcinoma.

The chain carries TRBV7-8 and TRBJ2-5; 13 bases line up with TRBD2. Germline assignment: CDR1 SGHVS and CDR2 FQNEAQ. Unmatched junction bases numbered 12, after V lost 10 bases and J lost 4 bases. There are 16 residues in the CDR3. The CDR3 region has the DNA TGTGCCACCGTACTAGCGGGAGGGGCGGGGCGAGAGACCCAGTACTTC. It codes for CATVLAGGAGRETQYF.

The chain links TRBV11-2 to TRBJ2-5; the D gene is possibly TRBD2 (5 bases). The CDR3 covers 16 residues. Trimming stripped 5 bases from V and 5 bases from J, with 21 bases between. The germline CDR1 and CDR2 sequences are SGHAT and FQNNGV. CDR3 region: CASSQNTGNQRETQYF. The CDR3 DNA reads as TGTGCCAGCAGCCAAAATACCGGGAACCAACGGGAGACCCAGTACTTC.

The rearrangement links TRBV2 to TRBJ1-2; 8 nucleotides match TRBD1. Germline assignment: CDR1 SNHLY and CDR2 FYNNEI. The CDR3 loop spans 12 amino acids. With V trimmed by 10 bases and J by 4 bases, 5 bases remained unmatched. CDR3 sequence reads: CATTGQAYGYTF. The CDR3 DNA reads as TGTGCCACTACGGGACAGGCCTATGGCTACACCTTC.

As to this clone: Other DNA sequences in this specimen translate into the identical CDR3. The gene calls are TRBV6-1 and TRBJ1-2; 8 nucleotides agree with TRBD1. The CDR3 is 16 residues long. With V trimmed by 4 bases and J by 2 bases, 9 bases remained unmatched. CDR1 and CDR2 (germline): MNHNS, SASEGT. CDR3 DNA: TGTGCCAGCAGTGCCCCCGGGACAGGAGGCAACTATGGCTACACCTTC. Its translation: CASSAPGTGGNYGYTF.